Listed below are T cell receptor beta chains from one sample, sequenced in a study of beta chain features in type 1 diabetes. Libraries were prepared by immunoSEQ multiplex PCR; TCRdb keeps only in-frame clonotypes and omits some of them. This sample has about 130,000 clones, with 9.2% found just once. Sequencing used central memory CD4+ T cells from blood. These receptors came from a man younger than 30 in good health. The CDR3 runs from the conserved cysteine through the conserved F or W. D genes are given only for firm matches. Not all rows give a size; the values are once, few, many and, for expanded clones, a class.

TRBJ1-3	few	NA	TRBV4-1	19	TGCGCCAGCAGCCAAAATTACGGACAGCTCGTCCCCTCTGGAAACACCATATATTTT	CASSQNYGQLVPSGNTIYF
TRBJ2-5	few	TRBD1	TRBV7-6	16	TGTGCCAGCAGCTCCTCGGACAGGGGGCTGAAAGAGACCCAGTACTTC	CASSSSDRGLKETQYF
TRBJ2-1	NA	NA	TRBV9	17	TGTGCCAGCAGCGCCGGGGGGAGGGGGGCCCTCTACAATGAGCAGTTCTTC	CASSAGGRGALYNEQFF
TRBJ2-7	NA	TRBD2	TRBV7-2	15	TGTGCCAGCAGCTTCTCTAGCGGGGGGACCTACGAGCAGTACTTC	CASSFSSGGTYEQYF
TRBJ1-3	NA	NA	TRBV5-1	12	TGCGCCAGCAGCCCGCCGGGGGACACCATATATTTT	CASSPPGDTIYF
TRBJ2-2	few	TRBD1	TRBV7-9	15	TGTGCCAGCAGCTCAGGACAGGGTTACACCGGGGAGCTGTTTTTT	CASSSGQGYTGELFF
TRBJ1-4	few	NA	TRBV4-2	15	TGTGCCAGCAGCCAGCCCGCACAGGGAAACGAAAAACTGTTTTTT	CASSQPAQGNEKLFF
TRBJ2-7	few	TRBD2	TRBV7-2	17	TGTGCCAGCAGCTTAGCAGGCCTAGCGGGGGACCCCTACGAGCAGTACTTC	CASSLAGLAGDPYEQYF
TRBJ2-3	NA	TRBD2	TRBV7-2	16	TGTGCCAGCAGCTTAGCGGGTAGCGGGGGGGCGAATACGCAGTATTTT	CASSLAGSGGANTQYF
TRBJ1-1	many	NA	TRBV30	14	TGTGCCTGGTCTTGGGCCTTGCCTACAGGTGGGGCTTTCTTT	CAWSWALPTGGAFF
TRBJ2-1	NA	NA	TRBV5-1	13	TGCGCCAGCAGCTTGGGGCCCAACAATGAGCAGTTCTTC	CASSLGPNNEQFF
TRBJ1-4	NA	NA	TRBV4-3	16	TGCGCCAGCAGCCAAGGCTTGGGGGGGGCTAATGAAAAACTGTTTTTT	CASSQGLGGANEKLFF
TRBJ2-2	few	TRBD1	TRBV5-1	16	TGCGCCAGCAGCTTGGCAATAAACAGGGGAACCGGGGAGCTGTTTTTT	CASSLAINRGTGELFF
TRBJ2-2	NA	NA	TRBV7-9	16	TGTGCCAGCAGCTTAGCGATGGACAGTCACACCGGGGAGCTGTTTTTT	CASSLAMDSHTGELFF
TRBJ2-1	few	NA	TRBV7-2	14	TGTGCCAGCAGCTTGCAGGGGATCTACAATGAGCAGTTCTTC	CASSLQGIYNEQFF
TRBJ1-4	many	NA	TRBV11-2	14	TGTGCCAGCAGCCCCGGGGGGGTCAGGGAAAAACTGTTTTTT	CASSPGGVREKLFF
TRBJ1-1	NA	NA	TRBV6-1	13	TGTGCCAGCAGTGAACCATTGAACACTGAAGCTTTCTTT	CASSEPLNTEAFF
TRBJ2-7	NA	NA	TRBV5-6	16	TGTGCCAGCAGCTTGGTTGGAACTAGCCCTACCTACGAGCAGTACTTC	CASSLVGTSPTYEQYF
TRBJ2-7	few	TRBD1	TRBV25-1	13	TGTGCCAGCAGCATGGGACAGATCTACGAGCAGTACTTC	CASSMGQIYEQYF
TRBJ1-5	NA	TRBD1	TRBV5-1	14	TGCGCCAGCAGCTTGGGGGACAGGGGTCAGCCCCAGCATTTT	CASSLGDRGQPQHF
TRBJ1-1	NA	NA	TRBV27	17	TGTGCCAGCAGTCCACCGAATCTAAGACAGTTGTACACTGAAGCTTTCTTT	CASSPPNLRQLYTEAFF
TRBJ1-2	few	TRBD1	TRBV7-2	16	TGTGCCAGCAGCTTAGGGGGACAGGGGGGGAACTATGGCTACACCTTC	CASSLGGQGGNYGYTF
TRBJ2-7	NA	NA	TRBV6-5	14	TGTGCCAGCAGTTACTCGACAGCAACCTACGAGCAGTACTTC	CASSYSTATYEQYF
TRBJ2-2	NA	TRBD2	TRBV7-3	17	TGTGCCAGCAGCCACGATGGACTAGCGGGTGTGACCGGGGAGCTGTTTTTT	CASSHDGLAGVTGELFF
TRBJ2-7	few	TRBD1	TRBV7-2	15	TGTGCCAGCAGCCTCAGCCCGGACAGGGCCCACGAGCAGTACTTC	CASSLSPDRAHEQYF
TRBJ2-3	NA	NA	TRBV5-1	14	TGCGCCAGCAGCTTATACGAGTTCACAGATACGCAGTATTTT	CASSLYEFTDTQYF
TRBJ1-2	many	TRBD1	TRBV30	13	TGTGCCTGGAGCACGGGACAGAGCTATGGCTACACCTTC	CAWSTGQSYGYTF
TRBJ1-1	NA	NA	TRBV25-1	13	TGTGCCAGCAGTGCCGTTTGGAACACTGAAGCTTTCTTT	CASSAVWNTEAFF
TRBJ1-1	NA	NA	TRBV6-5	12	TGTGCCAGCAGGAAAGGGGAAACGGGAGCTTTCTTT	CASRKGETGAFF
TRBJ1-6	few	NA	TRBV6-5	16	TGTGCCAGCAGTTACGCCCGAGCGGGGGGCGGATCACCCCTCCACTTT	CASSYARAGGGSPLHF
TRBJ2-7	NA	NA	TRBV28	14	TGTGCCAGCAGTTTACAGGGTCTTCCCTACGAGCAGTACTTC	CASSLQGLPYEQYF
TRBJ2-5	NA	NA	TRBV5-1	15	TGCGCCAGCATCCTTCAGGGGGGCAAACAAGAGACCCAGTACTTC	CASILQGGKQETQYF
TRBJ1-1	NA	NA	TRBV14	14	TGTGCCAGCAGCCATAACCGACAGAACACTGAAGCTTTCTTT	CASSHNRQNTEAFF
TRBJ2-5	few	TRBD1	TRBV7-3	17	TGTGCCAGCAGCCTATCGGGACAGGGGGCGGTAAAAGAGACCCAGTACTTC	CASSLSGQGAVKETQYF
TRBJ1-2	few	TRBD1	TRBV18	15	TGTGCCAGCTCACCACGGGACAGGACTAACTATGGCTACACCTTC	CASSPRDRTNYGYTF
TRBJ2-3	NA	NA	TRBV5-1	16	TGCGCCAGCAGCGAATCATTGTTTAGCGGCACAGATACGCAGTATTTT	CASSESLFSGTDTQYF
TRBJ2-4	NA	NA	TRBV4-2	15	TGTGCCAGCAGCTGGAGGAGTACTGGGAAAAACATTCAGTACTTC	CASSWRSTGKNIQYF
TRBJ2-3	NA	TRBD1	TRBV5-5	18	TGTGCCAGCAGCTTGGTTCAGGGACAGGGGAAGGGCACAGATACGCAGTATTTT	CASSLVQGQGKGTDTQYF
TRBJ2-2	few	TRBD2	TRBV7-3	15	TGTGCCAGCAGCGGCGGGGGAACGAACACCGGGGAGCTGTTTTTT	CASSGGGTNTGELFF
TRBJ2-7	NA	TRBD2	TRBV5-1	14	TGCGCCAGCAGCGGGGGAGGGCATTCCTACGAGCAGTACTTC	CASSGGGHSYEQYF
TRBJ2-3	NA	TRBD2	TRBV7-9	15	TGTGCCAGCAGCCCCGGACTAGTAGGCACAGATACGCAGTATTTT	CASSPGLVGTDTQYF
TRBJ2-7	few	TRBD2	TRBV7-2	15	TGTGCCAGCAGCTTTTTGTCGGGGGGGACCTACGAGCAGTACTTC	CASSFLSGGTYEQYF
TRBJ1-2	few	TRBD1	TRBV28	15	TGTGCCAGCAGTTTGGACAGGGGGGGACCCTATGGCTACACCTTC	CASSLDRGGPYGYTF
TRBJ2-1	NA	TRBD2	TRBV6-6	15	TGTGCCAGCAGCCCACCCGGGAGGACTTACAATGAGCAGTTCTTC	CASSPPGRTYNEQFF
TRBJ1-2	few	TRBD1	TRBV5-1	14	TGCGCCAGCAGCGTCGGACAGGGTAACTATGGCTACACCTTC	CASSVGQGNYGYTF
TRBJ2-5	NA	TRBD2	TRBV5-1	15	TGTGCCAGCAGCTGGGCGGGGGGGCGGCAGGAGACCCAGTACTTC	CASSWAGGRQETQYF
TRBJ2-7	many	TRBD2	TRBV4-3	15	TGCGCCAGCAGCCAAGATAGAGGACTAGCCTACGAGCAGTACTTC	CASSQDRGLAYEQYF
TRBJ2-5	few	TRBD2	TRBV7-2	16	TGTGCCAGCACCCCAATTCGGGCGGGGGGCCAAGAGACCCAGTACTTC	CASTPIRAGGQETQYF
TRBJ2-1	NA	TRBD2	TRBV5-4	19	TGTGCCAGCAGCACCCGGACTAGCGGGGGGGCTTTGCACTACAATGAGCAGTTCTTC	CASSTRTSGGALHYNEQFF
TRBJ2-7	NA	NA	TRBV5-1	14	TGCGCCAGTGCCGGAACAGGAAGCTCCTACGAGCAGTACTTC	CASAGTGSSYEQYF
TRBJ2-5	NA	NA	TRBV7-8	12	TGTGCCAGCAGCCCGACATGGCAGACCCAGTACTTC	CASSPTWQTQYF
TRBJ2-3	NA	TRBD2	TRBV2	13	TGTGCCAGCAGGACTAGCGGCACAGATACGCAGTATTTT	CASRTSGTDTQYF
TRBJ1-2	few	TRBD1	TRBV6-1	12	TGTGCCAGCAGAGGGGGCGTGTATGGCTACACCTTC	CASRGGVYGYTF
TRBJ2-7	few	NA	TRBV20-1	11	TGCAGTGCTAAAATTCAGGGGGAGCAGTACTTC	CSAKIQGEQYF
TRBJ2-5	many	TRBD2	TRBV14	16	TGTGCCAGCAGCCAAGGCCGGACTAGCGGGGAAGAGACCCAGTACTTC	CASSQGRTSGEETQYF
TRBJ1-6	NA	NA	TRBV5-4	13	TGTGCCAGCAGCAGAAACAGGGATATCACCCTCCACTTT	CASSRNRDITLHF
TRBJ1-2	NA	TRBD1	TRBV28	14	TGTGCCAGCAGTTCCCTCCGGACAGGAGATGGCTACACCTTC	CASSSLRTGDGYTF
TRBJ2-7	few	NA	TRBV6-5	14	TGTGCCAGCAGTCCGAAGGGGGTATTCAACGAGCAGTACTTC	CASSPKGVFNEQYF
TRBJ2-7	NA	NA	TRBV30	12	TGTGCCGGCAGAAGGGGGTCCTACGAGCAGTACTTC	CAGRRGSYEQYF
TRBJ1-2	NA	TRBD1	TRBV5-1	14	TGCGCCAGCAGCTTGGTGACAGGGGTCCATGGCTACACCTTC	CASSLVTGVHGYTF